The 13 T cell receptor beta chains below come from one sample, sequenced in a study of T cells after yellow fever vaccination. Each CDR3 protein gets one entry after TCRdb re-called the 5' RACE reads with MiXCR. The sample comprises tens of thousands of distinct CDR3 sequences, under 9.5% of which are singletons, and around 28% rests with the top ten. The sequences come from CD8+ T cells sorted from PBMCs, collected more than 8 days after the first yellow fever vaccination. The receptor source for this set is a man in his late teens or twenties who received the YFV17D yellow fever vaccine.

This clonotype was seen many times. The chain recombines TRBV5-1 with TRBJ2-1; TRBD1 agrees at 8 bases. The V gene's germline CDR1 is SGHRS and CDR2 YFSETQ. CDR3 length: 14 amino acids. With 4 bases clipped from V and 5 bases from J, the junction kept 5 bases outside the gene matches. As DNA, the CDR3 is TGCGCCAGCAGCCAACACAGGGGGAACAATGAGCAGTTCTTC. This encodes CASSQHRGNNEQFF. Full variable domain (remainder filled in from reference TRBV5-1 and TRBJ2-1): KAGVTQTPRYLIKTRGQQVTLSCSPISGHRSVSWYQQTPGQGLQFLFEYFSETQRNKGNFPGRFSGRQFSNSRSEMNVSTLELGDSALYLCASSQHRGNNEQFFGPGTRLTVL.

This chain joins TRBV27 and TRBJ2-5, with a tentative D call TRBD2 (6 bases). CDR1 and CDR2 (germline): MNHEY, SMNVEV (reference sequence). The CDR3 contains 14 residues. V was shortened by 7 bases and J by 2 bases, with 14 bases between the two germline ends. CDR3 region: CASKTIAVQETQYF. CDR3 in DNA: TGTGCCAGCAAAACAATAGCGGTACAAGAGACCCAGTACTTC.

This clonotype appeared a few times. The rearrangement links TRBV6-2 or TRBV6-3 to TRBJ2-6, with 8 positions matching TRBD1. The CDR3 runs 19 residues. Unmatched junction bases numbered 17, after V lost 7 bases and J lost 3 bases. Germline V gives CDR1 MNHEY, CDR2 SVGEGT. DNA for the CDR3: TGTGCCAGCACCTCACCGGACAGGGTCATACGGTTTGGGGCCAACGTCCTGACTTTC. This sequence encodes CASTSPDRVIRFGANVLTF.

There are a few counts of this clonotype. This sequence joins TRBV3-1 and TRBJ1-2; tentatively, D is TRBD1 (5 bases). The length of the CDR3 is 14 residues. Germline V gene data show CDR1 as LGHDT and CDR2 as YNNKEL (reference sequence). The germline V and J ends were trimmed by 3 bases and 5 bases, with 13 bases remaining between them. CDR3 nucleotides: TGTGCCAGCAGCCAGGGACGCTCACCATATGGCTACACCTTC. Amino acid sequence: CASSQGRSPYGYTF.

This clonotype has a count of ten or more. The gene calls are TRBV27 and TRBJ1-1; D uncertain. Trimming pared 0 bases from V and 1 base from J, leaving 15 bases between. The CDR3 covers 17 residues. Germline V CDR1 and CDR2: MNHEY, SMNVEV (reference sequence). In nucleotides, the CDR3 is TGTGCCAGCAGTTTATCGATGGCAGGACTTTCGAACACTGAAGCTTTCTTT. This codes for CASSLSMAGLSNTEAFF.

This sequence joins TRBV7-2 and TRBJ2-1, with 8 bases fitting TRBD1. V was clipped by 1 base and J by 15 bases; unmatched bases: 5. CDR1 and CDR2 from the germline V gene are SGHTA and FQGNSA. This CDR3 is built from 12 residues. The CDR3 region has the DNA TGTGCCAGCAGCTTAGGGGCAGGGGGCACGTTCTTC. It is translated as CASSLGAGGTFF.

Ten or more counts support this clonotype. V and J are TRBV25-1 and TRBJ1-1; no firm D call. The CDR3 sequence is 12 residues long. Germline loops: CDR1 MGHDK, CDR2 SYGVNS. V was trimmed by 2 bases and J by 5 bases, leaving 6 bases between them. CDR3 region: CASSEGWTEAFF. The CDR3 nucleotides are TGTGCCAGCAGTGAAGGATGGACTGAAGCTTTCTTT.

This clonotype appeared many times. The genes are TRBV7-6 and TRBJ2-1; 8 bases map to TRBD2. The CDR3 spans 18 residues. The J segment lost 4 bases and the V segment lost 1 base, leaving 12 bases of the junction unmatched. The germline V gene encodes CDR1 SGHVS and CDR2 FNYEAQ. CDR3 sequence reads: CASSLDRGGGPGYNEQFF. Here the CDR3 DNA reads TGTGCCAGCAGCTTAGACCGGGGGGGGGGCCCCGGGTACAATGAGCAGTTCTTC. Using reference TRBV7-6 and TRBJ2-1 for the parts outside the CDR3, the full variable domain is GAGVSQSPRYKVTKRGQDVALRCDPISGHVSLYWYRQALGQGPEFLTYFNYEAQQDKSGLPNDRFSAERPEGSISTLTIQRTEQRDSAMYRCASSLDRGGGPGYNEQFFGPGTRLTVL.

This clonotype was counted many times. J is TRBJ2-7 and V is TRBV20-1; D unclear. Trimming took 0 bases from V and 3 from J, leaving 3 bases between them. The CDR3 consists of 11 residues. Looked up from germline, CDR1 is DFQATT and CDR2 is SNEGSKA (reference sequence). This CDR3 is CSAREGYEQYV. The DNA for the CDR3 is TGCAGTGCTAGAGAGGGCTACGAGCAGTACGTC.

This clonotype came up many times. The V gene is TRBV11-2, the J gene TRBJ1-5; a possible D gene is TRBD1 (6 bases). This CDR3 contains 15 residues. In germline, CDR1 is SGHAT, CDR2 FQNNGV. Trimming stripped 1 base from V and 6 bases from J, with 13 bases between. The CDR3 reads CASSLGGGVTQPQHF. The CDR3 DNA reads TGTGCCAGCAGCTTAGGAGGGGGGGTCACTCAGCCCCAGCATTTT. The full variable domain, rest sourced from reference TRBV11-2 and TRBJ1-5, is EAGVAQSPRYKIIEKRQSVAFWCNPISGHATLYWYQQILGQGPKLLIQFQNNGVVDDSQLPKDRFSAERLKGVDSTLKIQPAKLEDSAVYLCASSLGGGVTQPQHFGDGTRLSIL.

The V gene is TRBV12-3 or TRBV12-4, the J gene TRBJ2-4, with D maybe TRBD2 (5 bases). The V gene lost 5 bases and the J gene lost 0 bases, with 8 bases spanning the gap. There are 14 residues in the CDR3. CDR3 sequence: CASSGSGAKNIQYF. DNA of the CDR3: TGTGCCAGCAGTGGGAGTGGAGCCAAAAACATTCAGTACTTC.

This clonotype was seen a handful of times. The CDR3 DNA follows: TGTGCCACCAGCAGAGATCTCCCGGGGACAGTTCTGAATGAGCAGTTCTTC. Protein sequence: CATSRDLPGTVLNEQFF. The chain has TRBV15 and TRBJ2-1; 7 bases map to TRBD1. This CDR3 has 17 residues. Trimming removed 0 bases from V and 7 bases from J; junction bases left unmatched: 12. CDR1 is LNHNV and CDR2 is YYDKDF in the germline V gene (reference sequence).

This clonotype was counted ten times or more. The chain carries TRBV7-2 and TRBJ2-1; D not certain. Germline loops: CDR1 SGHTA, CDR2 FQGNSA. Deletions cut 2 bases from V and 9 bases from J, with 11 bases between. The CDR3 loop spans 13 amino acids. CDR3 loop: CASSLTPSGEQFF. CDR3 coding DNA: TGTGCCAGCAGCTTAACCCCCTCGGGTGAGCAGTTCTTC. Full variable domain (rest looked up from reference TRBV7-2 and TRBJ2-1): GAGVSQSPSNKVTEKGKDVELRCDPISGHTALYWYRQSLGQGLEFLIYFQGNSAPDKSGLPSDRFSAERTGGSVSTLTIQRTQQEDSAVYLCASSLTPSGEQFFGPGTRLTVL.